The next 24 T cell receptor beta chains were all read from a single sample in a study of identical twins. TCRdb ran MiXCR on the 5' RACE reads and lists one entry per CDR3 protein. The sample has some 330,000 distinct CDR3 sequences, around 9% seen once. The sequenced sample was naive T cells sorted from blood. The source is a woman aged 50 to 60 in good health.

This clonotype was counted between two and nine times. V and J are TRBV5-1 and TRBJ2-6, with 8 positions matching TRBD1. The J segment lost 0 bases and the V segment lost 4 bases, leaving 9 bases of the junction unmatched. The length of the CDR3 is 18 residues. The germline CDR1 and CDR2 sequences are SGHRS and YFSETQ. Here the CDR3 DNA reads TGCGCCAGCAGCCGCCAGCCAGGGGGCTTCTCTGGGGCCAACGTCCTGACTTTC. Amino acid sequence: CASSRQPGGFSGANVLTF.

The table lists this clonotype with a few counts. The gene calls are TRBV18 and TRBJ2-5, with D possibly matching TRBD1 (6 bases). Trimming left V 3 bases short and J 3 bases short, with 14 bases between. This CDR3 spans 15 amino acids. Germline-derived CDR1 and CDR2 are KGHSH and LQKENI. CDR3 bases: TGTGCCAGCTCACCTTACAGGGATACCAAAGAGACCCAGTACTTC. Translating it yields CASSPYRDTKETQYF.

This clonotype was found a few times. This rearrangement joins TRBV20-1 to TRBJ1-2; no firm D call. CDR1 is DFQATT, CDR2 SNEGSKA, per germline (reference sequence). The CDR3 contains 13 residues. Trimming cost V 0 bases and J 0 bases, with 5 bases left between them. The CDR3 reads CSARDASNYGYTF. The CDR3 DNA reads TGCAGTGCTAGAGATGCCTCTAACTATGGCTACACCTTC.

The sample holds many counts of this clonotype. The chain is built from TRBV7-9 and TRBJ2-3, with TRBD1 matching over 12 bases. Germline V gene data show CDR1 as SEHNR and CDR2 as FQNEAQ (reference sequence). The trim removed 1 base at V and 3 bases at J, leaving 8 bases unmatched. CDR3 size: 18 residues. CDR3 bases: TGTGCCAGCAGCTTAGAGGGCGAGGGACAGGGGGCAACAGATACGCAGTATTTT. Translating it yields CASSLEGEGQGATDTQYF.

This clonotype was detected ten times or more. V and J are TRBV7-2 and TRBJ2-2; no firm D call. The CDR3 has 13 amino acids. The V end lost 1 base, the J end lost 6 bases, and 6 bases lay between the germline ends. In germline, CDR1 is SGHTA, CDR2 FQGNSA. The CDR3 DNA reads as TGTGCCAGCAGCTTAGATTATGCCGGGGAGCTGTTTTTT. The encoded protein is CASSLDYAGELFF.

This clonotype came up many times. The chain is built from TRBV5-6 and TRBJ2-1, with D unclear. Germline V gene lookup returns CDR1 SGHDT and CDR2 YYEEEE. This CDR3 is built from 13 residues. V was cut by 0 bases and J by 0 bases, with 1 base left in between. Here the CDR3 reads CASSLDSYNEQFF. In DNA form, the CDR3 reads TGTGCCAGCAGCTTGGACTCCTACAATGAGCAGTTCTTC.

This clonotype was counted once. This sequence may be a read error, since a much larger clone differs from it by one base. This chain connects TRBV20-1 to TRBJ2-5; D unclear. The V end lost 3 bases, the J end lost 5 bases, and 13 bases lay between the germline ends. CDR3 length: 13 amino acids. The germline gives CDR1 DFQATT, CDR2 SNEGSKA (reference sequence). The CDR3 sequence is CSARSRTRETQYF. CDR3 bases: TGCAGTGCTAGGAGTCGGACCCGGGAGACCCAGTACTTC.

This clonotype was detected ten times or more. The chain has TRBV29-1 and TRBJ2-5, with a weak D call TRBD2 (6 bases). The CDR3 covers 13 residues. Germline values: CDR1 SQVTM, CDR2 ANQGSEA. Trimming took 5 bases from V and 4 from J, leaving 14 bases between them. This CDR3 reads CSVQVRSGETQYF. CDR3 in DNA: TGCAGCGTTCAAGTTCGTAGCGGAGAGACCCAGTACTTC.

This clonotype was seen at least ten times. The CDR3: CSVEDRQPLSYEQYF. In nucleotides, the CDR3 is TGCAGCGTTGAAGATCGACAGCCGCTATCCTACGAGCAGTACTTC. J is TRBJ2-7 and V is TRBV29-1; perhaps TRBD1 as D (5 bases). The germline V gene has CDR1 SQVTM and CDR2 ANQGSEA. Trimming shortened V by 0 bases and J by 1 base, and 13 bases separated the two germline ends. This CDR3 comprises 15 residues.

The rearrangement uses TRBV6-6 and TRBJ1-4, with 7 bases lining up with TRBD1. Losses at the gene ends were 4 bases for V and 0 bases for J; bases not matched to a gene: 5. CDR3 length equals 16 residues. Germline V CDR1 and CDR2: MNHNY, SVGAGI (reference sequence). The CDR3 here is CASSSGRGATNEKLFF. CDR3 DNA: TGTGCCAGCAGTTCGGGCAGGGGGGCAACTAATGAAAAACTGTTTTTT.

This clonotype was detected only once. One end of the junction varies from germline; a read error may be responsible. The chain is built from TRBV11-2 and TRBJ2-7; D gene unclear. The CDR3 totals 10 residues. Germline V gives CDR1 SGHAT, CDR2 FQNNGV. The CDR3 nucleotides are TGTGACAGCAGCTACTACGAGCAGTACTTC. It codes for CDSSYYEQYF. Combining the CDR3 with reference TRBV11-2 and TRBJ2-7 gives the whole variable domain EAGVAQSPRYKIIEKRQSVAFWCNPISGHATLYWYQQILGQGPKLLIQFQNNGVVDDSQLPKDRFSAERLKGVDSTLKIQPAKLEDSAVYLCDSSYYEQYFGPGTRLTVT.

The sample holds many counts of this clonotype. The CDR3 nucleotides read TGCGCCAGCAGCCAACCTCTCCGGGTGGACAATGAGCAGTTCTTC. It encodes CASSQPLRVDNEQFF. V and J are TRBV4-1 and TRBJ2-1; D is unclear. V was shortened by 2 bases and J by 5 bases, with 13 bases between the two germline ends. In germline, CDR1 is MGHRA, CDR2 YSYEKL. The CDR3 runs 15 residues.

This clonotype was recorded at least ten times. The chain combines TRBV5-1 with TRBJ2-7; a possible D gene is TRBD2 (5 bases). CDR3 length: 15 residues. Per the germline V gene, CDR1 is SGHRS and CDR2 is YFSETQ. V was cut by 0 bases and J by 0 bases, with 10 bases left in between. The CDR3 here is CASSLVRGGSYEQYF. The CDR3 DNA is TGCGCCAGCAGCTTGGTCCGGGGTGGCTCCTACGAGCAGTACTTC.

At least ten counts were recorded for this clonotype. J is TRBJ2-5 and V is TRBV7-2; no clear D. The V gene lost 2 bases and the J gene lost 1 base, with 5 bases spanning the gap. The CDR3 has 13 residues. CDR1 is SGHTA and CDR2 is FQGNSA in the germline V gene. The CDR3 region is CASSLYTQETQYF. CDR3 DNA: TGTGCCAGCAGCTTATATACCCAAGAGACCCAGTACTTC.

J is TRBJ2-1 and V is TRBV29-1; no firm D call. Trimming took off 3 bases at V and 8 bases at J, with 8 bases between the two ends. The CDR3 runs 11 residues. Germline CDR1 and CDR2: SQVTM and ANQGSEA. CDR3 DNA: TGCAGCGTTGACTACCCCGATGAGCAGTTCTTC. This translates into CSVDYPDEQFF.

This clonotype was recorded a few times. The chain couples TRBV7-9 to TRBJ2-7; D might be TRBD2 (6 bases). The CDR3 has 14 amino acids. V was trimmed by 4 bases and J by 0 bases, leaving 10 bases between them. Germline CDR1 SEHNR, CDR2 FQNEAQ (reference sequence). The CDR3 loop is CASSSSVSSYEQYF. For the CDR3, the DNA is TGTGCCAGCAGCTCTAGCGTAAGCTCCTACGAGCAGTACTTC.

As concerns this clonotype: A much larger clonotype is one base distant, so this may be a read error. This rearrangement joins TRBV4-1 to TRBJ2-2; tentative D call: TRBD1 (5 bases). V was cut by 6 bases and J by 3 bases, with 14 bases left in between. The CDR3 consists of 15 residues. Looked up from germline, CDR1 is MGHRA and CDR2 is YSYEKL. The CDR3, as DNA: TGCGCCAGCAGACTGGGGCACACTTACACCGGGGAGCTGTTTTTT. It translates to CASRLGHTYTGELFF.

This clonotype was observed a few times. The genes are TRBV30 and TRBJ2-3; D possibly matches TRBD1 or TRBD2 (5 bases each). The ends were cut back, 0 bases at V and 5 bases at J, with 12 bases in the middle. The CDR3 length is 14 residues. CDR1 and CDR2 (germline): GTSNPN, SVGIG (reference sequence). CDR3 amino acids: CAWSVGVEGDTQYF. The DNA of the CDR3 is TGTGCCTGGAGTGTAGGGGTAGAGGGAGATACGCAGTATTTT. The entire variable domain, with the rest obtained from reference TRBV30 and TRBJ2-3, is as follows: SQTIHQWPATLVQPVGSPLSLECTVEGTSNPNLYWYRQAAGRGLQLLFYSVGIGQISSEVPQNLSASRPQDRQFILSSKKLLLSDSGFYLCAWSVGVEGDTQYFGPGTRLTVL.

The rearrangement uses TRBV7-2 and TRBJ2-7; 8 nucleotides align to TRBD2. There are 14 residues in the CDR3. Trimming at V came to 5 bases and at J to 6 bases, leaving 9 bases not matched to a gene. Germline V gene sequence: CDR1 SGHTA, CDR2 FQGNSA. Here the CDR3 reads CASSVLAAHSEQYF. The DNA of the CDR3 is TGTGCCAGCAGCGTACTAGCGGCCCACTCCGAGCAGTACTTC. Filled out from reference TRBV7-2 and TRBJ2-7, the complete variable domain reads GAGVSQSPSNKVTEKGKDVELRCDPISGHTALYWYRQSLGQGLEFLIYFQGNSAPDKSGLPSDRFSAERTGGSVSTLTIQRTQQEDSAVYLCASSVLAAHSEQYFGPGTRLTVT.

The V and J genes are TRBV11-2 and TRBJ2-1; 9 nucleotides line up with TRBD2. The CDR3 runs to 16 residues. Looked up from germline, CDR1 is SGHAT and CDR2 is FQNNGV. V gave up 3 bases and J gave up 5 bases; unmatched junction bases: 8. The CDR3 region has the DNA TGTGCCAGCAGCTTCTCGACTAGCGGATTCAACAATGAGCAGTTCTTC. Its translation is CASSFSTSGFNNEQFF.

This chain connects TRBV11-2 to TRBJ2-7; perhaps TRBD2 as D (6 bases). Germline V gene sequence: CDR1 SGHAT, CDR2 FQNNGV. The CDR3 loop spans 17 amino acids. Trimming left V 3 bases short and J 5 bases short, with 23 bases between. The chain's CDR3 is CASSFRDGASVPNEQYF. In DNA form, the CDR3 reads TGTGCCAGCAGCTTCCGCGACGGGGCTAGCGTTCCGAACGAGCAGTACTTC.

This clonotype turned up a few times. J is TRBJ2-6 and V is TRBV5-1, with 7 bases that match TRBD1. The germline CDR1 and CDR2 sequences are SGHRS and YFSETQ. The CDR3 spans 15 residues. V was pared by 6 bases and J by 2 bases, with 5 bases of the junction left unmatched. The CDR3 loop reads CASTQTGTGANVLTF. The CDR3 region has the DNA TGCGCCAGCACCCAGACAGGGACTGGGGCCAACGTCCTGACTTTC. Based on the CDR3 plus reference TRBV5-1 and TRBJ2-6, the full variable domain is KAGVTQTPRYLIKTRGQQVTLSCSPISGHRSVSWYQQTPGQGLQFLFEYFSETQRNKGNFPGRFSGRQFSNSRSEMNVSTLELGDSALYLCASTQTGTGANVLTFGAGSRLTVL.

This clonotype came up many times. This rearrangement joins TRBV24-1 to TRBJ2-1, with D possibly being TRBD2 (6 bases). Trimming left V 9 bases short and J 2 bases short, with 16 bases between. The length of the CDR3 is 15 residues. Germline V gene sequence: CDR1 KGHDR, CDR2 SFDVKD. CDR3 sequence reads: CATGDRDSAYNEQFF. The CDR3 DNA sequence: TGTGCCACCGGGGACCGGGACTCTGCCTACAATGAGCAGTTCTTC.

Many counts were recorded for this clonotype. V is TRBV6-5 and J is TRBJ2-3; 9 bases are shared with TRBD2. V trimming: 6 bases; J trimming: 0 bases; junction bases outside the gene matches: 4. The germline V gene has CDR1 MNHEY and CDR2 SVGAGI. This CDR3 comprises 15 residues. CDR3 bases: TGTGCCAGCAGGTCTAGCGGGGCTAGCACAGATACGCAGTATTTT. Protein sequence: CASRSSGASTDTQYF.